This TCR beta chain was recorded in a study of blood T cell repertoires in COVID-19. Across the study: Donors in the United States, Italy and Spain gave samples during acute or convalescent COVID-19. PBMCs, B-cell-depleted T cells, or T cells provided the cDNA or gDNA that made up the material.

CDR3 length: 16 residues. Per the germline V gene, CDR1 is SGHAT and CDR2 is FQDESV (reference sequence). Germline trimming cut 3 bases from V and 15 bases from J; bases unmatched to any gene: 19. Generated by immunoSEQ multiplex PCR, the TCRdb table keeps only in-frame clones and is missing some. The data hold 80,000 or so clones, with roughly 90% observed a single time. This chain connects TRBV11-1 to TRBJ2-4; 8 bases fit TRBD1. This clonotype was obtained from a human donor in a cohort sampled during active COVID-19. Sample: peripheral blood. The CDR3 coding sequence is TGTGCCAGCAGCTTGGCCGGACCTGGACAGGGTCCAGGTGTGTACTTC. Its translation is CASSLAGPGQGPGVYF.